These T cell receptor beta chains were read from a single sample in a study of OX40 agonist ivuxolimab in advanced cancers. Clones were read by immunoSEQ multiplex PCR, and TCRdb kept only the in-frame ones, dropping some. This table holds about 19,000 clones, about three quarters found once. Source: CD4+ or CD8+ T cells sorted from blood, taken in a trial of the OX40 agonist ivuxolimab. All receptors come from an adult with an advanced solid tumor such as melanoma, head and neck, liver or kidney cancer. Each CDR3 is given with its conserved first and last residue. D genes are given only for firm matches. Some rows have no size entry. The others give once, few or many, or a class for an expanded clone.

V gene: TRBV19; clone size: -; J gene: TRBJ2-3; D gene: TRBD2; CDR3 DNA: TGTGCCAGTAGTAAGTCACTAGCGGGAGAGATCACAGATACGCAGTATTTT; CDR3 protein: CASSKSLAGEITDTQYF
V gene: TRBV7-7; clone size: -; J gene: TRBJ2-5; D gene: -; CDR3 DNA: TGTGCTAGCAGCTTAAACAGCCAAGAGACCCAGTACTTC; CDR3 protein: CASSLNSQETQYF
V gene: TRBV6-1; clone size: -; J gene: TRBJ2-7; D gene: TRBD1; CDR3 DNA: TGTGCCAGCAGTGAAATTACAGGGGCTTCCTACGAGCAGTACTTC; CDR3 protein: CASSEITGASYEQYF
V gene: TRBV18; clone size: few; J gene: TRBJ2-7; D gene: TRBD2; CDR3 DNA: TGTGCCAGCTCACCCGGACTAGCGGGAGTCTACGAGCAGTACTTC; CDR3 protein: CASSPGLAGVYEQYF
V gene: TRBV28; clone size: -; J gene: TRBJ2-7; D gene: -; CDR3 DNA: TGTGCCAGCAGTTTATCGCTAGGGGGTGGCGAGCAGTACTTC; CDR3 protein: CASSLSLGGGEQYF
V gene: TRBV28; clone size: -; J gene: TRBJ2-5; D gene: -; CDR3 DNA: TGTGCCAGCAGCTCTAGGCCAGGGGGGCAAGAGACCCAGTACTTC; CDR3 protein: CASSSRPGGQETQYF
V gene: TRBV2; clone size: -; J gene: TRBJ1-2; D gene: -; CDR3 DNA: TGTGCCAGCAGTGAAGTAGAGACGGGCAACTATGGCTACACCTTC; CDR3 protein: CASSEVETGNYGYTF
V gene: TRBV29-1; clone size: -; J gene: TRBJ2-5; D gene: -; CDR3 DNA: TGCAGCGTTGGTCTACAAAACAACTGGGAGACCCAGTACTTC; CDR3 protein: CSVGLQNNWETQYF
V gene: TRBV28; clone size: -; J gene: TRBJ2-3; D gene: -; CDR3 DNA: TGTGCCAGCAGTTTAGGGACTGGCACAGATACGCAGTATTTT; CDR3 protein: CASSLGTGTDTQYF
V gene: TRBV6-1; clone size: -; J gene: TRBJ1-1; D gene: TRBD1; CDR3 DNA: TGTGCCAGCAGACGTGAGGGGGCGATTACTGAAGCTTTCTTT; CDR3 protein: CASRREGAITEAFF
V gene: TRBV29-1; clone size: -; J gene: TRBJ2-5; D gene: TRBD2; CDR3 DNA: TGCAGCGTAGACTCGGGGGGGCCAGGACCGGTGCCAACACAAGAGACCCAGTACTTC; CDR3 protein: CSVDSGGPGPVPTQETQYF
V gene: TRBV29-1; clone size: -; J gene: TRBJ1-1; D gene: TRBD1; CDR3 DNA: TGCAGCGTTGAAGATCCGCGTCTGGGACAGATCATGAACACTGAAGCTTTCTTT; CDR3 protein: CSVEDPRLGQIMNTEAFF
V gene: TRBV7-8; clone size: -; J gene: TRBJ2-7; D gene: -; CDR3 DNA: TGTGCCAGCAGCCGGGGAGACTCCTACGAGCAGTACTTC; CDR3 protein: CASSRGDSYEQYF
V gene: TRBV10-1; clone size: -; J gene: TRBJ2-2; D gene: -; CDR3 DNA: TGCGCCAGCAGTGAGTCTGACCGGGCTTCCGGGGAGCTGTTTTTT; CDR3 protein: CASSESDRASGELFF
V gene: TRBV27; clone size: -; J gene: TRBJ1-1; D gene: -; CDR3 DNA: TGTGCCAGCAGTCATGGACCGAACACTGAAGCTTTCTTT; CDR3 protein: CASSHGPNTEAFF
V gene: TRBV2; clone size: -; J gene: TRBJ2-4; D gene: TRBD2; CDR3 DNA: TGTGCCAGCAGACGGACTAGCGGGTTAGCCAAAAACATTCAGTGCTTC; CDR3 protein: CASRRTSGLAKNIQCF
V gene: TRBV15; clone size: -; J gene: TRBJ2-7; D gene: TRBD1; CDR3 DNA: TGTGCCACCAGCAGAGATGAGGGGACAGGTAGCTACGAGCAGTACTTC; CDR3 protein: CATSRDEGTGSYEQYF
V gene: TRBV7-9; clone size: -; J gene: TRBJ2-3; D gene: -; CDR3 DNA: TGTGCCAGCAGCTTACCTTGGGAAATTTTTAACACAGATACGCAGTATTTT; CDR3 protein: CASSLPWEIFNTDTQYF
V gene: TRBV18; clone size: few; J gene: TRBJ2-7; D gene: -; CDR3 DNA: TGTGCCAGCTCGCAGGGGACTTCCTACGAGCAGTACTTC; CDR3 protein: CASSQGTSYEQYF
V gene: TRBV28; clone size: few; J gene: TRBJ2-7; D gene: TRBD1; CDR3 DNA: TGTGCCAGCAGTCTACAGGGGGCGCGCTACGAGCAGTACTTC; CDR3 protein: CASSLQGARYEQYF
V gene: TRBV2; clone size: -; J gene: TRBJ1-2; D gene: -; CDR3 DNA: TGTGCCAGCAGTGAGGATGGCTACACCTTC; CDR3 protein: CASSEDGYTF
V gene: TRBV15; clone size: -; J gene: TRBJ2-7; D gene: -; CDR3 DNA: TGTGCCACCAGCAGAGTAGGGGAGTACGAGCAGTACTTC; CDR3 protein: CATSRVGEYEQYF
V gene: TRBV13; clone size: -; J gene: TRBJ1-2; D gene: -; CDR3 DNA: TGTGCCAGCAGCCTCCTAACCGAGGGGGGCACTCATGGCTACACCTTC; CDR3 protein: CASSLLTEGGTHGYTF
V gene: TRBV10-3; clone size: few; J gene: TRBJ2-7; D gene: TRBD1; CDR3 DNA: TGTGCCATCAGCGAAATCCGGGACAGGGGTTACGAGCAGTACTTC; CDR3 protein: CAISEIRDRGYEQYF
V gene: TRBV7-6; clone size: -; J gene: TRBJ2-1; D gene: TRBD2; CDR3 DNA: TGTGCCAGCAGCCCCGGGACTAGTGGGTACAATGAGCAGTTCTTC; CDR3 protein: CASSPGTSGYNEQFF
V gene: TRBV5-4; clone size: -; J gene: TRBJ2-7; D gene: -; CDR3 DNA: TGTGCCAGCAGCTTGCTAGACTACGAGCAGTACTTC; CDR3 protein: CASSLLDYEQYF
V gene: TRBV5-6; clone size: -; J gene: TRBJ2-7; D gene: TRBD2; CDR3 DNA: TGTGCCAGCAGCCCCGGGACTAGAGGGACCTACGAGCAGTACTTC; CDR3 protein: CASSPGTRGTYEQYF
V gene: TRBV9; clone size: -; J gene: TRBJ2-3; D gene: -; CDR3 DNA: TGTGCCAGCACCGACACGGGGGCCCCCGCAGATACGCAGTATTTT; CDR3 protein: CASTDTGAPADTQYF
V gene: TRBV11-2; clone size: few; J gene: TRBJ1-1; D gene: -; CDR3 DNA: TGTGCCAGCAGCTTAGTTGGTATGAACACTGAAGCTTTCTTT; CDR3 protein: CASSLVGMNTEAFF
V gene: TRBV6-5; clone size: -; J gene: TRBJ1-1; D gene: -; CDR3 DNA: TGTGCCAGCAGTCTCGGACAAGACACTGAAGCTTTCTTT; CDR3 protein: CASSLGQDTEAFF
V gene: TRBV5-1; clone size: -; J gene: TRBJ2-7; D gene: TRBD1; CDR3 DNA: TGCGCCAGCAGCGTAGGACAGGGGGCCTACGAGCAGTACTTC; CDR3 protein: CASSVGQGAYEQYF
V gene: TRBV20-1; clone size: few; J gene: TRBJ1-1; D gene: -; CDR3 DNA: TGCAGCGCAAAATCTTACACTGAAGCTTTCTTT; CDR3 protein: CSAKSYTEAFF
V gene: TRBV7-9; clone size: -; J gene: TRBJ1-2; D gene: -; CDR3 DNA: TGTGCCAGCAACAATATCCCCCTCTATGGCTACACCTTC; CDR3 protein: CASNNIPLYGYTF
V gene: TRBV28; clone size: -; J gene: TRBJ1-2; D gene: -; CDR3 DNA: TGTGCCAGCAGGGATCCAGGGGACTATGGCTACACCTTC; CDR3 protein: CASRDPGDYGYTF
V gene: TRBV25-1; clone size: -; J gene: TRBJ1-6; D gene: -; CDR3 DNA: TGTGCCAGCAGTGAATATGGAGTTTATAATTCACCCCTCCACTTT; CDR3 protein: CASSEYGVYNSPLHF
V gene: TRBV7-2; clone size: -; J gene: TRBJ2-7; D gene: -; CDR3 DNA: TGTGCCAGCAGCTTAGAATTAGCCGCTTCCTACGAGCAGTACTTC; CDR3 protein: CASSLELAASYEQYF
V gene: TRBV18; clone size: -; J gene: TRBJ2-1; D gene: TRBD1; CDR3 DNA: TGTGCCAGCTCACCAATATGGACAGGGGGAAATGAGCAGTTCTTC; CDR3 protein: CASSPIWTGGNEQFF
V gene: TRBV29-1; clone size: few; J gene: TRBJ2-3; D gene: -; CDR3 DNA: TGCAGCGTTGTTTGGATGCACAGCACAGATACGCAGTATTTT; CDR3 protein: CSVVWMHSTDTQYF
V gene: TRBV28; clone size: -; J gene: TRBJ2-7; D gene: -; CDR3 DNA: TGTGCCAGCAGGCCAGGACCGTACTCCTACGAGCAGTACTTC; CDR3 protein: CASRPGPYSYEQYF
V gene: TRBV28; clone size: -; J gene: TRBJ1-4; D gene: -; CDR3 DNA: TGTGCCAGCAGCCTAGCCGAAAAACTGTTTTTT; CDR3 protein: CASSLAEKLFF
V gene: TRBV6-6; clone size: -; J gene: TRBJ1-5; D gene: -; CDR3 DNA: TGTGCCAGCAGTTACTTGGGGGATCAGCCCCAGCATTTT; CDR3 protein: CASSYLGDQPQHF
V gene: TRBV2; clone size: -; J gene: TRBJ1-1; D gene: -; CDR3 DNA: TGTGCCAGCAGTGTGGGGATCACCTTGGGAAACACTGAAGCTTTCTTT; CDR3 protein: CASSVGITLGNTEAFF